This is a list of T cell receptor beta chains from one sample in a study of cytomegalovirus exposure and HLA in healthy donors. TCRdb keeps only in-frame clones here, not all; method: immunoSEQ multiplex PCR. The sample lists approximately 150,000 clones, 80% occurring once. The sequenced sample was PBMCs. Every receptor here comes from a man aged 30 to 45 in good health and CMV-seronegative. The CDR3 runs from the conserved cysteine through the conserved F or W. The D gene is left open where the match is weak. A row's size may be missing; if present it is once, few, many or a size class.

len,abundance,j_gene,d_gene,v_gene,CDR3aa,CDR3nt
12,.,TRBJ1-5,.,TRBV19,CASSFPNQPQHF,TGTGCCAGTAGTTTCCCAAATCAGCCCCAGCATTTT
14,.,TRBJ1-5,TRBD1,TRBV11-2,CASSLGQSNQPQHF,TGTGCCAGCAGCTTGGGACAGAGCAATCAGCCCCAGCATTTT
16,.,TRBJ2-5,.,TRBV7-2,CASSLAGGPPRETQYF,TGTGCCAGCAGCTTAGCGGGAGGCCCACCACGAGAGACCCAGTACTTC
14,.,TRBJ2-7,TRBD1,TRBV6-5,CASSLTGISYEQYF,TGTGCCAGCAGTTTGACAGGGATCTCCTACGAGCAGTACTTC
13,once,TRBJ1-4,.,TRBV7-9,CASSDSLREKLFF,TGTGCCAGCAGCGATAGTCTTCGCGAAAAACTGTTTTTT
16,few,TRBJ2-2,TRBD1,TRBV4-3,CASSQFSGTGSGELFF,TGCGCCAGCAGCCAATTCTCCGGGACAGGGTCCGGGGAGCTGTTTTTT
17,.,TRBJ2-1,TRBD1,TRBV28,CASSLSRWTGGRNEQFF,TGTGCCAGCAGTTTATCCCGATGGACAGGGGGCAGGAATGAGCAGTTCTTC
17,.,TRBJ2-1,TRBD2,TRBV27,CASSPQILSSGNNEQFF,TGTGCCAGCAGCCCCCAGATTTTGTCTAGCGGTAACAATGAGCAGTTCTTC
15,.,TRBJ2-1,TRBD2,TRBV7-2,CASSFTSGRADEQFF,TGTGCCAGCAGCTTCACTAGCGGGAGGGCAGATGAGCAGTTCTTC
15,.,TRBJ2-1,TRBD2,TRBV7-3,CASASGGGGHNEQFF,TGTGCCAGCGCATCCGGGGGCGGGGGGCACAATGAGCAGTTCTTC
15,.,TRBJ2-1,.,TRBV7-9,CASSLQGGRRGEQFF,TGTGCCAGCAGCCTGCAGGGGGGCCGTCGGGGTGAGCAGTTCTTC
18,.,TRBJ1-2,.,TRBV7-9,CASSLPLGGQLFTYGYTF,TGTGCCAGCAGCTTACCCCTAGGCGGACAGCTATTTACCTATGGCTACACCTTC
13,.,TRBJ1-1,.,TRBV30,CAWSGNEFTEAFF,TGTGCCTGGAGTGGTAACGAGTTTACTGAAGCTTTCTTT
18,.,TRBJ2-7,.,TRBV28,CASSSPVWGSPNPYEQYF,TGTGCCAGCAGTTCCCCGGTTTGGGGCAGCCCAAACCCCTACGAGCAGTACTTC
18,.,TRBJ2-2,.,TRBV7-2,CASSLIQKGGPYTGELFF,TGTGCCAGCAGCTTGATTCAAAAGGGGGGGCCATATACCGGGGAGCTGTTTTTT
17,once,TRBJ2-5,TRBD1,TRBV19,CASSPPTGTGGFETQYF,TGTGCCAGTAGTCCACCCACCGGGACAGGGGGCTTCGAGACCCAGTACTTC
15,few,TRBJ2-1,.,TRBV4-3,CASSQDGDRYNEQFF,TGCGCCAGCAGCCAAGATGGAGACAGATACAATGAGCAGTTCTTC
14,.,TRBJ2-5,.,TRBV5-1,CASSGGGWQETQYF,TGCGCCAGCAGCGGGGGCGGCTGGCAAGAGACCCAGTACTTC
15,few,TRBJ1-2,TRBD1,TRBV6-5,CASSYSNRGSYGYTF,TGTGCCAGCAGTTACTCGAACAGGGGAAGCTATGGCTACACCTTC
16,few,TRBJ2-2,.,TRBV19,CASSHIGPRGTGELFF,TGTGCCAGTAGCCACATCGGCCCCAGGGGCACCGGGGAGCTGTTTTTT
14,.,TRBJ2-5,.,TRBV2,CASSGDSKWETQYF,TGTGCCAGCAGTGGAGACAGTAAATGGGAGACCCAGTACTTC
16,.,TRBJ1-1,TRBD1,TRBV28,CASRYHRGQANTEAFF,TGTGCCAGCAGATATCATCGAGGACAGGCGAACACTGAAGCTTTCTTT
16,.,TRBJ1-5,.,TRBV6-5,CASSYSSRGADQPQHF,TGTGCCAGCAGTTACTCGAGTCGGGGGGCCGATCAGCCCCAGCATTTT
14,.,TRBJ2-7,TRBD1,TRBV14,CASSQLRTGGEQYF,TGTGCCAGCAGCCAATTACGGACAGGGGGGGAGCAGTACTTC
17,.,TRBJ1-2,TRBD1,TRBV10-3,CAISEPNSGTGFKDYTF,TGTGCCATCAGTGAACCGAATTCCGGGACAGGTTTTAAAGACTACACCTTC
12,few,TRBJ1-1,.,TRBV6-5,CASSSSTGWAFF,.
15,.,TRBJ2-1,TRBD1,TRBV14,CASRQQGISTNEQFF,TGTGCCAGCAGGCAACAGGGGATATCTACCAATGAGCAGTTCTTC
14,.,TRBJ2-7,.,TRBV6-5,CASSYGQRNYEQYF,TGTGCCAGCAGTTACGGCCAGCGTAATTACGAGCAGTACTTC
15,.,TRBJ2-5,.,TRBV30,CAWSARRQIQETQYF,TGTGCCTGGAGTGCCCGGAGACAGATCCAAGAGACCCAGTACTTC
15,once,TRBJ2-7,.,TRBV5-1,CASSLEAGPPREQYF,TGCGCCAGCAGCTTGGAGGCGGGGCCGCCGAGGGAGCAGTACTTC
14,few,TRBJ1-2,.,TRBV4-3,CASSQDPGVNGYTF,TGCGCCAGCAGCCAAGATCCCGGGGTGAATGGCTACACCTTC
17,few,TRBJ2-3,.,TRBV7-2,CASSLYPRRDSTDTQYF,TGTGCCAGCAGCCTTTACCCTCGCAGGGATTCCACAGATACGCAGTATTTT
14,.,TRBJ1-1,.,TRBV2,CASSASRGGTEAFF,TGTGCCAGCAGTGCTTCTCGGGGTGGTACTGAAGCTTTCTTT
16,.,TRBJ2-3,.,TRBV5-1,CASSYQRDKTTDTQYF,TGCGCCAGCAGCTACCAACGGGACAAGACCACAGATACGCAGTATTTT
14,.,TRBJ1-1,.,TRBV4-1,CASSQEAVNTEAFF,TGCGCCAGCAGCCAAGAGGCAGTGAACACTGAAGCTTTCTTT
12,.,TRBJ1-2,TRBD1,TRBV7-9,CSSSLTGLGYTF,TGTTCCAGCAGCTTGACAGGGCTTGGCTACACCTTC
14,once,TRBJ1-2,TRBD1,TRBV28,CASSLSGTGSDYTF,TGTGCCAGCAGTTTATCAGGGACAGGGAGCGACTACACCTTC
14,.,TRBJ2-3,TRBD1,TRBV19,CASRRQGKTDTQYF,TGTGCCAGTAGACGACAGGGTAAGACAGATACGCAGTATTTT
15,.,TRBJ2-1,TRBD1,TRBV6-6,CASSYGTGTGDEQFF,TGTGCCAGCAGTTATGGGACAGGGACTGGGGATGAGCAGTTCTTC
15,.,TRBJ2-3,.,TRBV7-3,CASSVQGGDTDTQYF,TGTGCCAGCAGCGTACAGGGGGGGGACACAGATACGCAGTATTTT
17,.,TRBJ1-1,.,TRBV25-1,CASQIGVGQGVNTEAFF,TGTGCCAGCCAGATCGGTGTTGGGCAAGGTGTCAACACTGAAGCTTTCTTT
13,.,TRBJ1-2,TRBD1,TRBV18,CASSTSGGYGYTF,TGTGCCAGCTCAACGTCAGGGGGCTATGGCTACACCTTC
14,once,TRBJ2-1,TRBD1,TRBV19,CASSETGGYNEQFF,TGTGCCAGTAGTGAGACAGGGGGTTACAATGAGCAGTTCTTC
15,.,TRBJ1-3,.,TRBV5-1,CASSLGAGDGNTIYF,TGCGCCAGCAGCTTGGGGGCAGGGGATGGAAACACCATATATTTT
13,.,TRBJ1-5,.,TRBV6-5,CASSGGGNQPQHF,TGTGCCAGCAGTGGGGGGGGCAATCAGCCCCAGCATTTT
15,.,TRBJ2-2,.,TRBV4-1,CASSQPGRKGGELFF,TGCGCCAGCAGCCAACCCGGGAGAAAGGGCGGGGAGCTGTTTTTT
13,once,TRBJ2-7,TRBD1,TRBV10-2,CASSGQGSYEQYF,TGCGCCAGCAGTGGACAGGGTTCCTACGAGCAGTACTTC
12,once,TRBJ2-7,.,TRBV28,CASRRGSYEQYF,TGTGCCAGCAGACGGGGGTCCTACGAGCAGTACTTC
14,.,TRBJ2-7,.,TRBV27,CASSSTGESNEQYF,TGTGCCAGCAGTTCCACCGGGGAGTCAAACGAGCAGTACTTC
14,.,TRBJ1-1,.,TRBV19,CASSIAQGRTEAFF,TGTGCCAGTAGTATAGCTCAGGGGCGGACTGAAGCTTTCTTT
13,.,TRBJ2-3,.,TRBV10-1,CASSVGPGDTQYF,TGCGCCAGCAGTGTGGGCCCTGGGGATACGCAGTATTTT
13,.,TRBJ1-1,.,TRBV30,CAWSGGGETEAFF,TGTGCCTGGAGTGGAGGGGGGGAGACTGAAGCTTTCTTT
14,.,TRBJ2-1,TRBD2,TRBV7-8,CASSSGTSENEQFF,TGTGCCAGCAGCTCCGGGACTAGCGAGAATGAGCAGTTCTTC
16,.,TRBJ2-7,TRBD2,TRBV7-2,CASSTPGTSGSYEQYF,TGTGCCAGCAGTACACCTGGGACTAGCGGGAGTTACGAGCAGTACTTC
15,few,TRBJ1-2,.,TRBV6-6,CASSDTDKSSYGYTF,TGTGCCAGCAGTGACACCGACAAGTCCTCCTATGGCTACACCTTC